The following is a T cell receptor (beta chain) sequence with its context. V was pared by 3 bases and J by 1 base, with 25 bases between. CDR1 and CDR2 from the germline V gene are GTSNPN and SVGIG (reference sequence). This CDR3 region has 18 residues. Adults with ileal or ileocolonic Crohn's disease and an indication for resection were eligible. These data come from a study of T cell repertoires in ileal Crohn's disease. For the study at large: Every patient was operated on for stricturing (about 60%) or penetrating (about 40%) complications. Postoperative therapy was given to about half: 11 thiopurines, 15 to 20 anti-TNF agents.

Sequencing was performed with immunoSEQ multiplex PCR; in TCRdb, only in-frame clones are kept and a portion is missing. This sample has 6,000 or so clones, with 72% found just once. The genes are TRBV30 and TRBJ2-7; weak D call: TRBD1 (6 bases). Sequenced material: ileal tissue. The TCR originated in an adult with Crohn's disease. This CDR3 is CAWSRYRQRQDRSYEQYF. CDR3 DNA: TGTGCCTGGAGCCGCTATCGCCAGAGACAGGACCGTTCCTACGAGCAGTACTTC.